This T cell receptor (beta chain) was recovered during a study of blood T cell repertoires in COVID-19. Whole-study context: Acute-phase and convalescent COVID-19 samples originated in the United States, Italy and Spain. PBMCs, B-cell-depleted T cells, or T cells provided the cDNA or gDNA that made up the material.

The V end lost 3 bases, the J end lost 2 bases, and 13 bases lay between the germline ends. This CDR3 is built from 15 residues. Germline loops: CDR1 MNHEY, CDR2 SMNVEV (reference sequence). The table lists this clone with a count of one. Other DNA sequences in the same sample also yield this CDR3. Source study methods: Amplifying reference gene primers gave estimates of nucleated cell counts. Method: immunoSEQ multiplex PCR; TCRdb's copy keeps in-frame clones and lacks some. V, J and clone size were drawn from that table, and D and trimming were deduced from the DNA. The repertoire holds under 80,000 clones, with 60% to 80% as singletons.

This TCR came from a human donor in a cohort sampled during active COVID-19. This chain joins TRBV27 and TRBJ1-1; tentative D call: TRBD1 (5 bases). The sequencing input was peripheral blood. CDR3 sequence (DNA): TGTGCCAGCAGTTTTCGACCCCAGGGTAACACTGAAGCTTTCTTT. Translation gives CASSFRPQGNTEAFF.